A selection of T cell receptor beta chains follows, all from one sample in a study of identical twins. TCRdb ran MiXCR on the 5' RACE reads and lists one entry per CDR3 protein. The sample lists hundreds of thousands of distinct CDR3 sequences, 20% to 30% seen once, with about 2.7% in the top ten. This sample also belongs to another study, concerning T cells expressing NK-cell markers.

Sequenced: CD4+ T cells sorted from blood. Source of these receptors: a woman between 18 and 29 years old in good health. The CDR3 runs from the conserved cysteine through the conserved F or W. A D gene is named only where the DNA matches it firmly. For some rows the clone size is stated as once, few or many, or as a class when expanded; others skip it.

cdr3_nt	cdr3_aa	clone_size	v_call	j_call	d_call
TGCGCCAGCAGCCTTCGGCGGTCCGGATATGGCTACACCTTC	CASSLRRSGYGYTF	-	TRBV4-3	TRBJ1-2	-
TGCAGTGGAAATCGGCAGCAAGAGACCCAGTACTTC	CSGNRQQETQYF	few	TRBV20-1	TRBJ2-5	-
TGTGCCAGCAGCTCCCAATGGATGGGTACCGAAAAACTGTTTTTT	CASSSQWMGTEKLFF	-	TRBV7-6	TRBJ1-4	-
TGTGCCAGCAGTTACTGGCGGGGGCGGCAGTTCTTC	CASSYWRGRQFF	-	TRBV6-5	TRBJ2-1	-
TGTGCCACCAGTCAACAGGGGGGTACCGGGGAGCTGTTTTTT	CATSQQGGTGELFF	-	TRBV24-1	TRBJ2-2	TRBD1
TGCGCCAGCAGCTTGGGTCAGGGCAGGTCGTACGAGCAGTACTTC	CASSLGQGRSYEQYF	few	TRBV5-1	TRBJ2-7	-
TGTGCCAGCAGTTTGCCCTGGACAGGGCAAGAGACCCAGTACTTC	CASSLPWTGQETQYF	few	TRBV12-3/TRBV12-4	TRBJ2-5	TRBD1
TGCGCCACCGTACCCCAGCATTTT	CATVPQHF	few	TRBV5-1	TRBJ1-5	-
TGTGCCAGCAGCCGAAGGGCAGCGGGAATCACCAATGAGCAGTTCTTC	CASSRRAAGITNEQFF	-	TRBV6-2/TRBV6-3	TRBJ2-1	TRBD2
TGTGCCAGCAGTTTTCTAGGGTCCGGGGAGCTGTTTTTT	CASSFLGSGELFF	-	TRBV27	TRBJ2-2	-
TGCAGCTGGGGGGGGAACTCCTACGAGCAGTACTTC	CSWGGNSYEQYF	-	TRBV20-1	TRBJ2-7	TRBD2
TGTGCCAGCAGTCTGGACTCGATCTATGGCTACACCTTC	CASSLDSIYGYTF	few	TRBV12-3/TRBV12-4	TRBJ1-2	-
TGTGCCAGCAGCCCCGACATGGGGGCCGGAGATGAGCAGTTCTTC	CASSPDMGAGDEQFF	-	TRBV12-3/TRBV12-4	TRBJ2-1	-
TGCAGCGCCCCCAGGGCCTCAAACACCGGGGAGCTGTTTTTT	CSAPRASNTGELFF	-	TRBV29-1	TRBJ2-2	-
TGTGCCAGCAGTTACTCCGGGACAGGGGTTGGCGAGCAGAACTTC	CASSYSGTGVGEQNF	-	TRBV6-2/TRBV6-3	TRBJ2-7	TRBD1
TGCGCCAGCAGCCAAGTGGCCCCAGCGGGAAGAGGCGGGGAGCTGTTTTTT	CASSQVAPAGRGGELFF	-	TRBV4-3	TRBJ2-2	TRBD2
TGTGCCAGCCAAGGACTAGCGCAGCAGTTCTTC	CASQGLAQQFF	-	TRBV27	TRBJ2-1	TRBD2
TGTGCCAGCAGCGAAGGGACAGGGGTATCAAAAGGCTACACCTTC	CASSEGTGVSKGYTF	-	TRBV9	TRBJ1-2	TRBD1
TGTGCCACCAGTGCTGGCGGAACCACAGATACGCAGTATTTT	CATSAGGTTDTQYF	few	TRBV24-1	TRBJ2-3	-
TGCAGCGCCGCGGACAGGGCGGGGGATACGCAGTATTTT	CSAADRAGDTQYF	few	TRBV29-1	TRBJ2-3	TRBD1
TGTGCCAGCAGCTCGGTTGACAGATTCCGTGAAAAACTGTTTTTT	CASSSVDRFREKLFF	-	TRBV7-9	TRBJ1-4	-
TGTGCCAGCAGTTACCTGATAAGCAGGCATACAGATACGCAGTATTTT	CASSYLISRHTDTQYF	-	TRBV6-2/TRBV6-3	TRBJ2-3	-
TGTGCCAGCAGCTACAGCGGTGTTCAAAGAGGTCACAATGAGCAGTTCTTC	CASSYSGVQRGHNEQFF	few	TRBV7-9	TRBJ2-1	-
TGCGCCAGCAGCTTCGGACAGGGTCCATATGGCTACACCTTC	CASSFGQGPYGYTF	few	TRBV5-1	TRBJ1-2	TRBD1
TGTGCCAGCAGTTTCTCCAGGGCCACTGAAGCTTTCTTT	CASSFSRATEAFF	many	TRBV12-3/TRBV12-4	TRBJ1-1	-
TGTGCCAGCAGGGAAGGGGTAGCGGGCTACAATGAGCAGTTCTTC	CASREGVAGYNEQFF	-	TRBV6-2/TRBV6-3	TRBJ2-1	TRBD2
TGCGCCAGCAGCTTCTCCCCCCGACTAGCGGGAGGGCCCGGCGGGGAGCTGTTTTTT	CASSFSPRLAGGPGGELFF	-	TRBV5-1	TRBJ2-2	TRBD2
TGTGCCAGCAGCTTGGTGGACAGGGGGCTTGGTGGCTACACCTTC	CASSLVDRGLGGYTF	few	TRBV5-6	TRBJ1-2	TRBD1
TGTGCCAGCAGCTTTATGGGGAGCGGCTACACCTTC	CASSFMGSGYTF	few	TRBV5-4	TRBJ1-2	-
TGTGCCAGCAGCCGAGTCCGGATTAGCGGGAGGGCCAGTACAGATACGCAGTATTTT	CASSRVRISGRASTDTQYF	-	TRBV11-1	TRBJ2-3	TRBD2
TGTGCTAGTGGTCTACCGGGACTTTATCCCGAGCAGTACTTC	CASGLPGLYPEQYF	-	TRBV12-5	TRBJ2-7	-
TGTGCCAGCAGGCCCACCCCCATCTATAATTCACCCCTCCACTTT	CASRPTPIYNSPLHF	-	TRBV2	TRBJ1-6	-
TGTGCCAGCAGCTTGGGACTTCTCGCCTACGAGCAGTACTTC	CASSLGLLAYEQYF	few	TRBV5-6	TRBJ2-7	-
TGTGCCATCAGTGCCGGGTTGACTGAAGCTTTCTTT	CAISAGLTEAFF	-	TRBV10-3	TRBJ1-1	-
TGTGCCAGCAAAGGTAGCACAGATACGCAGTATTTT	CASKGSTDTQYF	many	TRBV6-6	TRBJ2-3	-
TGTGCCAGCAGTTTGGGAGAGTTCCGAGCTTTCTTT	CASSLGEFRAFF	few	TRBV12-3/TRBV12-4	TRBJ1-1	-
TGTGCCAGCAGCCGGGGACAGGGGGACAATGAGCAGTTCTTC	CASSRGQGDNEQFF	-	TRBV6-1	TRBJ2-1	TRBD1
TGTGCCAGCACCAAACCGGGACAGGGTAAAACCGGGGAGCTGTTTTTT	CASTKPGQGKTGELFF	-	TRBV6-1	TRBJ2-2	TRBD1
TGTGCCAGCAGCCAGACTAGCGGGACTCTTGCTGAGCAGTTCTTC	CASSQTSGTLAEQFF	-	TRBV11-2	TRBJ2-1	TRBD2
TGCAGTGCCCCTAGGGGGGGGGGCACCTACGAGCAGTACTTC	CSAPRGGGTYEQYF	few	TRBV20-1	TRBJ2-7	-
TGCAGTGCCCCGGGACTAGCGGACAATGAGCAGTTCTTC	CSAPGLADNEQFF	-	TRBV20-1	TRBJ2-1	TRBD2
TGCGCCAGCAGCCAAGAATTCGGAGGGGTTGGCACCGGGGAGCTGTTTTTT	CASSQEFGGVGTGELFF	many	TRBV4-3	TRBJ2-2	-
TGTGCCAGCAGCTCAGCGGGACAGGCGAACACCGGGGAGCTGTTTTTT	CASSSAGQANTGELFF	-	TRBV7-7	TRBJ2-2	-
TGTGCCTGGGCTCGGGGGAGCACAGATACGCAGTATTTT	CAWARGSTDTQYF	once	TRBV30	TRBJ2-3	-
TGCAGTGCTAGGGCGGCTGGCTGGCCATCCTACAATGAGCAGTTCTTC	CSARAAGWPSYNEQFF	-	TRBV20-1	TRBJ2-1	-
TGTGCCAGCAGCTCCCGCAGGACAGGTACTTACAATGAGCAGTTCTTC	CASSSRRTGTYNEQFF	-	TRBV5-8	TRBJ2-1	TRBD1
TGTGCCAGCAGCCGACCGCCTAGCACAGATACGCAGTATTTT	CASSRPPSTDTQYF	-	TRBV7-2	TRBJ2-3	-
TGTGCCAGCAGTTCCCACTGGGCCACCGAGCAGTACTTC	CASSSHWATEQYF	few	TRBV12-3/TRBV12-4	TRBJ2-7	-
TGTGCCAGCAGTTACTCTGCCCCACTAGCGGGAAGGACGGAAGCTTTCTTT	CASSYSAPLAGRTEAFF	-	TRBV6-5	TRBJ1-1	-
TGTGCCAGCAGCAGATCTGGGCGTACCGGGGAGCTGTTTTTT	CASSRSGRTGELFF	-	TRBV7-3	TRBJ2-2	-